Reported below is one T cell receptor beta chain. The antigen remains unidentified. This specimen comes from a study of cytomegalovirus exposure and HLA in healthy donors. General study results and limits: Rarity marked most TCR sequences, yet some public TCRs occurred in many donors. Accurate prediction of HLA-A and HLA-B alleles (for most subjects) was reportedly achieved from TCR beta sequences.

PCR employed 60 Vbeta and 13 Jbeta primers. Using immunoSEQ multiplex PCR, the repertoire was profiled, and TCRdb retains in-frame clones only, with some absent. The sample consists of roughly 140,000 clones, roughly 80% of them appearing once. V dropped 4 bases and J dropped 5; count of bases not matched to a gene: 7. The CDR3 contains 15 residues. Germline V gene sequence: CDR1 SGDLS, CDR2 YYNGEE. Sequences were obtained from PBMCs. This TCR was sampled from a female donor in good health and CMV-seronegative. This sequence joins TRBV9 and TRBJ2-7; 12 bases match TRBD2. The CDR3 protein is CASSPTSGSLNEQYF. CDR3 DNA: TGTGCCAGCAGCCCGACTAGCGGGAGTTTGAACGAGCAGTACTTC.